The 14 T cell receptor beta chains listed next were all sequenced from one sample in a study of control samples from healthy donors and cancer patients. This table comes from immunoSEQ multiplex PCR, and its TCRdb copy is limited to in-frame clones, with some not included. In the table there are some 96,000 clones, roughly 87% of which are singletons. The sequencing input was blood. These receptors were collected from a woman between 45 and 65 years old in good health.

The V call is TRBV5-1, the J call TRBJ2-1; D is perhaps TRBD2 (5 bases). V lost 5 bases to trimming and J lost 9 bases, with 9 bases between them. This CDR3 is built from 11 residues. The germline V gene encodes CDR1 SGHRS and CDR2 YFSETQ. CDR3 bases: TGCGCCAGCAGTCCCGGGATTGAGCAGTTCTTC. It translates to CASSPGIEQFF.

This sequence joins TRBV19 and TRBJ1-1, with a weak D call TRBD1 (6 bases). This CDR3 region has 13 residues. Germline V CDR1 and CDR2: LNHDA, SQIVND (reference sequence). V was trimmed by 3 bases and J by 11 bases, leaving 16 bases between them. CDR3 amino acids: CASSITGIPDAFF. CDR3 nucleotide sequence: TGTGCCAGTAGTATCACAGGGATCCCGGACGCTTTCTTT.

This chain uses TRBV6-5 with TRBJ1-1; D remains unclear. CDR3 length: 15 residues. Germline loops: CDR1 MNHEY, CDR2 SVGAGI. V lost 0 bases, J lost 3 bases, and 11 bases lay in between. The CDR3 reads CASSYSVGRDTEAFF. The CDR3 nucleotides read TGTGCCAGCAGTTACTCGGTAGGGAGGGACACTGAAGCTTTCTTT.

The chain employs TRBV27 and TRBJ2-1; D possibly corresponds to TRBD2 (6 bases). The CDR3 contains 14 residues. Germline V lookup: CDR1 MNHEY, CDR2 SMNVEV (reference sequence). The V end lost 5 bases, the J end lost 10 bases, and 18 bases lay between the germline ends. CDR3 nucleotides: TGTGCCAGCAGTCCCCTTGGGGGGACGGGAGAGCAGTTCTTC. Translated, it gives CASSPLGGTGEQFF.

This sequence joins TRBV5-4 and TRBJ2-7; D unresolved. The CDR3 sequence is 13 residues long. Trimming took 4 bases from V and 0 from J, leaving 8 bases between them. Germline V gene data show CDR1 as SGHNT and CDR2 as YYREEE (reference sequence). The CDR3 protein is CASSPGVSYEQYF. The CDR3 nucleotides are TGTGCCAGCAGCCCTGGTGTCTCCTACGAGCAGTACTTC.

This clone was detected only a few times. The chain links TRBV18 to TRBJ1-2; D perhaps matches TRBD1 (6 bases). V was trimmed by 2 bases and J by 7 bases, leaving 11 bases between them. The CDR3 has 13 residues. CDR1 and CDR2 (germline): KGHSH, LQKENI. The CDR3 spells CASSPGTQGGYTF. DNA of the CDR3: TGTGCCAGCTCACCAGGGACACAAGGTGGCTACACCTTC.

The chain combines TRBV5-1 with TRBJ2-2; 8 bases are a match to TRBD1. The trim removed 4 bases at V and 2 bases at J, leaving 4 bases unmatched. This CDR3 is built from 15 residues. Germline V gene data show CDR1 as SGHRS and CDR2 as YFSETQ. The CDR3 spells CASSPDRENTGELFF. DNA of the CDR3: TGCGCCAGCAGCCCGGACAGGGAAAACACCGGGGAGCTGTTTTTT.

This chain links TRBV19 with TRBJ1-1, with D perhaps matching TRBD1 (5 bases). Germline-derived CDR1 and CDR2 are LNHDA and SQIVND (reference sequence). The CDR3 is 14 amino acids. V lost 0 bases and J 9 bases, leaving 14 bases between the germline ends. The CDR3 region has the DNA TGTGCCAGTAGTATAGACGGGCCCCGGGGGAAAGCTTTCTTT. Translated, it gives CASSIDGPRGKAFF. The complete variable domain, with remaining parts taken from reference TRBV19 and TRBJ1-1, reads DGGITQSPKYLFRKEGQNVTLSCEQNLNHDAMYWYRQDPGQGLRLIYYSQIVNDFQKGDIAEGYSVSREKKESFPLTVTSAQKNPTAFYLCASSIDGPRGKAFFGQGTRLTVV.

The rearrangement uses TRBV6-2 or TRBV6-3 and TRBJ2-7, with a possible D match to TRBD2 (6 bases). Germline CDR1 is MNHEY and CDR2 is SVGEGT. V dropped 6 bases and J dropped 0 bases, with 27 bases sitting between them. The CDR3 runs 19 residues. This CDR3 is CASSPSGYGRDGSSYEQYV. CDR3 sequence (DNA): TGTGCCAGCAGCCCCTCTGGATATGGCCGGGACGGGAGCTCCTACGAGCAGTACGTC.

The V gene is TRBV6-1, the J gene TRBJ2-3; unclear D gene. This CDR3 contains 14 residues. With 1 base removed from V and 0 bases from J, the gap between germline ends came to 5 bases. CDR1 and CDR2 from the germline V gene are MNHNS and SASEGT. Written as DNA, the CDR3 is TGTGCCAGCAGTGAAGGGAGTAGCACAGATACGCAGTATTTT. This gives the protein CASSEGSSTDTQYF.

This clone was found once. The chain is built from TRBV3-1 (or the pseudogene TRBV3-2) and TRBJ2-5; TRBD2 aligns across 13 bases. Germline assignment: CDR1 LGHDT and CDR2 YNNKEL (reference sequence). Germline trimming cut 11 bases from V and 4 bases from J; bases unmatched to any gene: 13. This CDR3 region has 16 residues. Here the CDR3 DNA reads TGTGCCCCCAGCCGGGCACTAGCGGGGGGGGGAGAGACCCAGTACTTC. This translates into CAPSRALAGGGETQYF.

This sequence joins TRBV24-1 and TRBJ2-1, with 9 bases that match TRBD1. J gave up 4 bases and V 4 bases, and 4 bases lay outside the gene matches. The germline V gene encodes CDR1 KGHDR and CDR2 SFDVKD. This CDR3 has 15 residues. This CDR3 is CATSETGQGYNEQFF. CDR3 in DNA: TGTGCCACCAGTGAAACCGGACAGGGGTACAATGAGCAGTTCTTC.

In its sample, this clone was seen once. This rearrangement joins TRBV13 to TRBJ1-6; 8 bases fit TRBD1. The CDR3 runs to 15 residues. V lost 5 bases and J lost 8; bases outside the gene matches: 8. CDR1 and CDR2 from the germline V gene are PRHDT and FYEKMQ (reference sequence). This chain's CDR3 is CASSLNRGRDSPLHF. CDR3 nucleotides: TGTGCCAGCAGCCTAAACAGGGGGAGGGATTCACCCCTCCACTTT.

V and J are TRBV25-1 and TRBJ1-6, with D perhaps TRBD1 (5 bases). V shed 4 bases and J shed 4 bases, with 14 bases lying between them. Germline CDR1 MGHDK, CDR2 SYGVNS. The CDR3 is 16 amino acids. The CDR3 sequence: CASSGTTGTYNSPLHF. CDR3 coding DNA: TGTGCCAGCAGTGGCACTACCGGGACTTATAATTCACCCCTCCACTTT.